This section outlines one T cell receptor (beta chain) sequence together with its context. The entry originates in a study of T cells in women clearing cervical HPV infection. Cervical HPV DNA detected by MY09/MY11 PCR, typed by dot-blot. TCRdb keeps only in-frame clones here, not all; method: immunoSEQ multiplex PCR. The sample's table shows more than 45,000 clones. This sequence originates from a woman aged 18 to 75 with a cervical HPV16 infection that either progressed to CIN3+ or cleared (not recorded which). The source material was blood buffy coat.

The DNA read from the CDR3 is TGCGCCAGCAGCTTGGTGGCGGGAAACACTGAA. Translation: CASSLVAGNTE. The CDR3 reads in full as CASSLVAGNTEAFF. The V and J genes are TRBV5-1 and TRBJ1-1; D unresolved. The read halts 3 residues ahead of the CDR3 end, with the missing end drawn from the germline J gene. Germline assignment: CDR1 SGHRS and CDR2 YFSETQ. Trimming pared 0 bases from V and 2 bases from J, leaving 8 bases between. CDR3 length: 14 amino acids.